This T cell receptor (beta chain) is drawn from a study of T cells after yellow fever vaccination. A process of 5'RACE template switching, which added a universal primer site and UMIs, was used to make TCR cDNA. TCRdb itself ran the 5' RACE reads through MiXCR, one entry per CDR3 protein. The sample carries about 400,000 distinct CDR3 sequences, 6.2% recorded once. This clonotype was detected only a few times. The sequencing here drew on PBMCs, taken 5 days after the yellow fever booster vaccination. The receptor comes from a young man who received the YFV17D yellow fever vaccine.

CDR3 sequence: CSLRTSGKREQFF. CDR3 DNA sequence: TGCAGTCTCCGGACTAGCGGGAAAAGGGAGCAGTTCTTC. This chain links TRBV20-1 with TRBJ2-1; 12 bases fit TRBD2. V lost 8 bases, J lost 10 bases, and 9 bases stayed unmatched. Per the germline V gene, CDR1 is DFQATT and CDR2 is SNEGSKA (reference sequence). This CDR3 contains 13 residues.